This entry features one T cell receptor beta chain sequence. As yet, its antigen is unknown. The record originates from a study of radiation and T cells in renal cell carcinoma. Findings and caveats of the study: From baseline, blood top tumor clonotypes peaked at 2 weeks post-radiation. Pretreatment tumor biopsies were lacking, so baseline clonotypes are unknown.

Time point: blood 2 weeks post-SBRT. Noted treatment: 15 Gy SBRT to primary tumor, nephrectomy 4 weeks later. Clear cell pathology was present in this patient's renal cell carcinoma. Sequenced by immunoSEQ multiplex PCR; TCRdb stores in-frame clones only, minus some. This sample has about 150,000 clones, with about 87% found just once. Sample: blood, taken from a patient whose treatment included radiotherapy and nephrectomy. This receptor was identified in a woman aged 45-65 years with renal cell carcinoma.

CDR3 nucleotide sequence: TGTGCCAGCAGTTACTCACTAGGGATCATGAACACTGAAGCTTTCTTT. This codes for CASSYSLGIMNTEAFF. The chain couples TRBV6-5 to TRBJ1-1; the D is unclear. Trimming cost V 0 bases and J 0 bases, with 11 bases left between them. The CDR3 length is 16 residues. Germline loops: CDR1 MNHEY, CDR2 SVGAGI.